One and the same sample provided the 30 T cell receptor beta chains below, sequenced in a study of graft-versus-host responses after intestinal transplantation. Intraepithelial and lamina propria lymphocytes were freed from processed graft tissue. Measured with immunoSEQ multiplex PCR; TCRdb has only the in-frame clones, and not every one. The sample records 15,000 to 18,000 clones, 74% being singletons. The sample in question was ileum tissue, obtained 14 days after transplant. These receptors were obtained from a human patient who received an intestinal transplant, so some T cells may come from the graft donor.

The rearrangement uses TRBV27 and TRBJ2-1, with TRBD2 matching over 7 bases. J was trimmed by 6 bases and V by 4 bases; bases with no gene match: 15. The CDR3 is 17 amino acids. The germline CDR1 and CDR2 sequences are MNHEY and SMNVEV (reference sequence). CDR3 sequence reads: CASSSFYGGREPNEQFF. CDR3 DNA: TGTGCCAGCAGTTCCTTCTACGGCGGGAGAGAACCCAATGAGCAGTTCTTC.

This clone is a singleton in its sample. The chain links TRBV11-3 to TRBJ2-2, with D unclear. V shed 4 bases and J shed 3 bases, with 3 bases lying between them. CDR1 is SGHNT, CDR2 YENEEA, per germline. The CDR3 has 12 amino acids. This chain's CDR3 is CASSSYTGELFF. CDR3 DNA sequence: TGTGCCAGCAGCTCTTACACCGGGGAGCTGTTTTTT.

There are a few counts of this clone. The V call is TRBV30, the J call TRBJ1-5, with TRBD1 as a possible D gene (6 bases). CDR1 is GTSNPN, CDR2 SVGIG, per germline (reference sequence). Trimming removed 5 bases from V and 9 bases from J, with 20 bases in between. CDR3 size: 14 residues. The CDR3 loop reads CAWGLRQAIWPQHF. As DNA, the CDR3 is TGTGCCTGGGGCCTGAGACAGGCGATCTGGCCCCAGCATTTT.

V is TRBV5-5 and J is TRBJ1-1; D is uncertain. Germline assignment: CDR1 SGHKS and CDR2 YYEKEE (reference sequence). The CDR3 contains 13 residues. V was cut by 2 bases and J by 4 bases, with 9 bases left in between. The CDR3 loop reads CASSFSGSTEAFF. The CDR3 DNA is TGTGCCAGCAGCTTTTCCGGGAGCACTGAAGCTTTCTTT.

V is TRBV4-1 and J is TRBJ2-2; D unclear. The V end lost 4 bases, the J end lost 2 bases, and 5 bases lay between the germline ends. This CDR3 region has 13 residues. The germline gives CDR1 MGHRA, CDR2 YSYEKL. CDR3: CASSLTNTGELFF. CDR3 bases: TGCGCCAGCAGCCTCACAAACACCGGGGAGCTGTTTTTT.

V is TRBV10-3 and J is TRBJ1-1; a possible D gene is TRBD1 (5 bases). V lost 6 bases to trimming and J lost 7 bases, with 15 bases between them. CDR3 length: 13 residues. Per germline, CDR1 ENHRY and CDR2 SYGVKD. The CDR3 reads CAIRDGALGEAFF. The CDR3 DNA follows: TGTGCCATCAGGGATGGGGCGCTAGGTGAAGCTTTCTTT.

The chain employs TRBV6-1 and TRBJ2-5; 8 nucleotides line up with TRBD2. Judging by the DNA end, TRBJ2-7 fits better; the J call may be wrong. The CDR3 is 15 residues long. The germline V gene encodes CDR1 MNHNS and CDR2 SASEGT. Here the CDR3 reads CASSEQLADSYEQYF. CDR3 coding DNA: TGTGCCAGCAGTGAACAACTAGCGGACTCCTACGAGCAGTACTTC.

The V call is TRBV7-3, the J call TRBJ2-1, with no clear D. This CDR3 contains 15 residues. Germline loops: CDR1 SGHTA, CDR2 FQGTGA. The germline V and J ends were trimmed by 2 bases and 0 bases, with 8 bases remaining between them. CDR3 in DNA: TGTGCCAGCAGCTTACAGGTCGGCTCCTACAATGAGCAGTTCTTC. It is translated as CASSLQVGSYNEQFF.

This chain links TRBV27 with TRBJ2-7; 7 positions agree with TRBD1. Germline lookup yields CDR1 MNHEY and CDR2 SMNVEV (reference sequence). V lost 4 bases and J lost 4; bases outside the gene matches: 7. This CDR3 has 14 residues. CDR3 nucleotides: TGTGCCAGCAGTTCGGGACAGTCCCTTTACGAGCAGTACTTC. Its translation is CASSSGQSLYEQYF.

The chain links TRBV4-1 to TRBJ1-1; D is possibly TRBD1 (6 bases). CDR3 size: 15 residues. The germline V and J ends were trimmed by 1 base and 2 bases, with 11 bases remaining between them. In germline, CDR1 is MGHRA, CDR2 YSYEKL. CDR3 sequence (DNA): TGCGCCAGCAGCCAAGCTCCAGGGGTCAACACTGAAGCTTTCTTT. It specifies CASSQAPGVNTEAFF.

V and J are TRBV2 and TRBJ1-4; 9 bases map to TRBD1. The CDR3 contains 13 residues. Germline V gives CDR1 SNHLY, CDR2 FYNNEI. Trimming at V came to 8 bases and at J to 5 bases, leaving 3 bases not matched to a gene. DNA of the CDR3: TGTGCCAGCTTCGGGACAGGGAATGAAAAACTGTTTTTT. Translating it yields CASFGTGNEKLFF.

The V and J genes are TRBV27 and TRBJ2-7; D not resolved. CDR1 and CDR2 (germline): MNHEY, SMNVEV (reference sequence). Trimming shortened V by 7 bases and J by 4 bases, and 8 bases separated the two germline ends. The CDR3 spans 11 residues. CDR3 sequence (DNA): TGTGCCAGCACCGTAGGGTACGAGCAGTACTTC. Translated: CASTVGYEQYF.

The chain has TRBV5-1 and TRBJ2-2, with TRBD1 identical over 7 bases. Germline loops: CDR1 SGHRS, CDR2 YFSETQ. The CDR3 is 17 residues long. Losses at the gene ends were 4 bases for V and 4 bases for J; bases not matched to a gene: 13. The CDR3 bases are TGCGCCAGCAGCGTTAGTCCGGGACAGCCGGGCACCGGGGAGCTGTTTTTT. Encoded protein: CASSVSPGQPGTGELFF.

The rearrangement joins TRBV29-1 to TRBJ2-1; 9 nucleotides match TRBD2. CDR1 and CDR2 (germline): SQVTM, ANQGSEA. The V segment lost 7 bases and the J segment 0 bases; nucleotides outside the gene matches: 4. This CDR3 region has 14 residues. CDR3 nucleotide sequence: TGCAGCGGTTTAGCGGGAGACTCCTACAATGAGCAGTTCTTC. It translates to CSGLAGDSYNEQFF.

The J gene is TRBJ2-2, the V gene TRBV11-2; 12 bases agree with TRBD2. This CDR3 is built from 18 residues. Trimming took 6 bases from V and 5 from J; bases not matched to a gene: 13. The germline V gene encodes CDR1 SGHAT and CDR2 FQNNGV. In nucleotides, the CDR3 is TGTGCCAGCAGAGGGGGGACTAGCGGGTCCAGACGGACCGGGGAGCTGTTTTTT. This sequence encodes CASRGGTSGSRRTGELFF.

This chain connects TRBV13 to TRBJ1-1; D gene unclear. This CDR3 has 14 amino acids. Trimming cost V 0 bases and J 0 bases, with 5 bases left between them. Per the germline V gene, CDR1 is PRHDT and CDR2 is FYEKMQ (reference sequence). CDR3 amino acids: CASSLGQLNTEAFF. The CDR3 nucleotides are TGTGCCAGCAGCTTAGGACAGCTGAACACTGAAGCTTTCTTT.

The table lists this clone with a few counts. This chain connects TRBV5-1 to TRBJ2-5, with D possibly matching TRBD2 (6 bases). V dropped 4 bases and J dropped 1 base, with 8 bases sitting between them. Germline V gene data show CDR1 as SGHRS and CDR2 as YFSETQ. There are 13 residues in the CDR3. For the CDR3, the DNA is TGCGCCAGCAGCAAGGGACTCCAAGAGACCCAGTACTTC. Translating gives CASSKGLQETQYF.

The chain employs TRBV2 and TRBJ2-3; D gene uncertain. The CDR3 covers 15 residues. Trimming took off 3 bases at V and 4 bases at J, with 14 bases between the two ends. Germline V gene sequence: CDR1 SNHLY, CDR2 FYNNEI. This CDR3 is CASSDNSPYPDTQYF. CDR3 in DNA: TGTGCCAGCAGTGATAACAGCCCTTATCCAGATACGCAGTATTTT. The full variable domain, rest sourced from reference TRBV2 and TRBJ2-3, is EPEVTQTPSHQVTQMGQEVILRCVPISNHLYFYWYRQILGQKVEFLVSFYNNEISEKSEIFDDQFSVERPDGSNFTLKIRSTKLEDSAMYFCASSDNSPYPDTQYFGPGTRLTVL.

This clone occurred a few times. V is TRBV10-1 and J is TRBJ2-1, with D possibly matching TRBD2 (5 bases). V lost 4 bases to trimming and J lost 8 bases, with 9 bases between them. Germline V gene data show CDR1 as WNHNN and CDR2 as SYGVQD (reference sequence). This CDR3 spans 12 amino acids. The CDR3 reads CASSGPGDEQFF. For the CDR3, the DNA is TGCGCCAGCAGTGGCCCCGGGGATGAGCAGTTCTTC.

V is TRBV27 and J is TRBJ1-3; no clear D. This CDR3 is 15 amino acids long. The germline CDR1 and CDR2 sequences are MNHEY and SMNVEV (reference sequence). Trimming stripped 7 bases from V and 4 bases from J, with 17 bases between. The DNA of the CDR3 is TGTGCCAGCACCCCCGGACCGAACCAGGGAAACACCATATATTTT. This codes for CASTPGPNQGNTIYF.

The CDR3 DNA reads TGTGCCAGCTCACAGGACCCTAACACTGAAGCTTTCTTT. It encodes CASSQDPNTEAFF. V is TRBV18 and J is TRBJ1-1; no clear D gene. Between the trimmed V and J ends, which lost 4 bases and 2 bases, there was a span of 8 bases. Germline V gene lookup returns CDR1 KGHSH and CDR2 LQKENI. The CDR3 sequence is 13 residues long.

The V call is TRBV4-2, the J call TRBJ2-7; possibly TRBD2 for D (5 bases). The germline gives CDR1 LGHNA, CDR2 YNFKEQ. Trimming removed 3 bases at V and 2 bases at J, with 8 bases between. The CDR3 loop spans 13 amino acids. The CDR3 coding sequence is TGTGCCAGCAGCCACCTGGGAGCCTACGAGCAGTACTTC. Translated: CASSHLGAYEQYF.

The CDR3 is CASSLTVSYEQYF. In DNA, the CDR3 is TGTGCCAGCAGCTTGACAGTCTCCTACGAGCAGTACTTC. The V call is TRBV5-5, the J call TRBJ2-7; D unresolved. V shed 1 base and J shed 0 bases, with 5 bases lying between them. CDR1 and CDR2 (germline): SGHKS, YYEKEE (reference sequence). The CDR3 spans 13 residues. The full variable domain, completed using reference TRBV5-5 and TRBJ2-7, is DAGVTQSPTHLIKTRGQQVTLRCSPISGHKSVSWYQQVLGQGPQFIFQYYEKEERGRGNFPDRFSARQFPNYSSELNVNALLLGDSALYLCASSLTVSYEQYFGPGTRLTVT.

The chain recombines TRBV4-2 with TRBJ2-7; no reliable D call. This CDR3 is built from 14 residues. Germline CDR1 and CDR2: LGHNA and YNFKEQ. The V end was cut by 0 bases, the J end by 6 bases, with 12 bases between. For the CDR3, the DNA is TGTGCCAGCAGCCAAGATATCCGGGTAGGCGAGCAGTACTTC. It encodes CASSQDIRVGEQYF.

The V and J genes are TRBV5-6 and TRBJ2-7; D is uncertain. The germline V gene has CDR1 SGHDT and CDR2 YYEEEE. Trimming left V 0 bases short and J 3 bases short, with 10 bases between. The CDR3 spans 14 residues. In DNA form, the CDR3 reads TGTGCCAGCAGCTTGGGGGCCGGCCTCTACGAGCAGTACTTC. Amino acid sequence: CASSLGAGLYEQYF.

This clone appeared a few times. The gene calls are TRBV29-1 and TRBJ2-7; possibly TRBD2 for D (6 bases). V lost 4 bases and J lost 0, with 13 bases in between. The germline V gene encodes CDR1 SQVTM and CDR2 ANQGSEA. This CDR3 has 14 amino acids. DNA of the CDR3: TGCAGCGTTGTTTTATTGGAGGGCTCCTACGAGCAGTACTTC. This encodes CSVVLLEGSYEQYF.

The chain carries TRBV20-1 and TRBJ2-7; TRBD1 is a possible D gene (5 bases). V lost 6 bases, J lost 4 bases, and 10 bases lay in between. Per germline, CDR1 DFQATT and CDR2 SNEGSKA (reference sequence). CDR3 length: 11 amino acids. The CDR3 loop reads CSAPQGYEQYF. The CDR3 DNA is TGCAGTGCGCCTCAGGGATACGAGCAGTACTTC.

In this sample, this clone turned up a few times. The CDR3 DNA follows: TGCGCCAGCAGCGGACAGGTCGAAGCTTCACCCCTCCACTTT. Its protein product is CASSGQVEASPLHF. V is TRBV5-1 and J is TRBJ1-6; TRBD1 matches at 7 bases. J lost 9 bases, V lost 4 bases, and 7 bases had no gene match. The CDR3 totals 14 residues. The germline V gene encodes CDR1 SGHRS and CDR2 YFSETQ.

In DNA, the CDR3 is TGTGCCAGCAGTTTGACACAGATCTCTTCCTACGAGCAGTACTTC. This codes for CASSLTQISSYEQYF. The V call is TRBV27, the J call TRBJ2-7, with unresolved D. This CDR3 region has 15 residues. The germline V gene has CDR1 MNHEY and CDR2 SMNVEV (reference sequence). Trimming stripped 3 bases from V and 1 base from J, with 13 bases between.

The chain has TRBV7-9 and TRBJ2-1, with D unresolved. CDR3 length equals 19 residues. V lost 6 bases and J 1 base, leaving 25 bases between the germline ends. Germline CDR1 is SEHNR and CDR2 is FQNEAQ (reference sequence). In DNA form, the CDR3 reads TGTGCCAGCAGAATCGACCCAACCCCCGGTCTTCGGTCCTACAATGAGCAGTTCTTC. Its translation is CASRIDPTPGLRSYNEQFF.